The 27 T cell receptor beta chains listed next were all sequenced from one sample in a study of tissue T cells after allogeneic stem cell transplantation. Profiling relied on immunoSEQ multiplex PCR, and the TCRdb table lists in-frame clones only, not all of them. The sample shows about 9,700 clones, roughly two thirds of them seen only once. This specimen consisted of tissue from the ileum, obtained at autopsy. The receptors originated from a woman aged 18-49 years with breast cancer.

The sample holds a few counts of this clone. The rearrangement uses TRBV5-1 and TRBJ1-1; 7 bases agree with TRBD1. With V trimmed by 2 bases and J by 1 base, 11 bases remained unmatched. In germline, CDR1 is SGHRS, CDR2 YFSETQ. The CDR3 is 17 residues long. The CDR3 sequence: CASSLGVTGDQNTEAFF. The CDR3 coding sequence is TGCGCCAGCAGCTTAGGTGTCACAGGGGATCAGAACACTGAAGCTTTCTTT.

J is TRBJ1-2 and V is TRBV30; TRBD1 aligns across 7 bases. From germline, CDR1 is GTSNPN and CDR2 SVGIG (reference sequence). V lost 4 bases to trimming and J lost 7 bases; unmatched junction nucleotides: 9. The CDR3 spans 13 residues. The chain's CDR3 is CAWTPRQGGGYTF. Here the CDR3 DNA reads TGTGCCTGGACCCCGAGACAGGGTGGTGGCTACACCTTC.

The V call is TRBV29-1, the J call TRBJ2-5; D is ambiguous. The germline CDR1 and CDR2 sequences are SQVTM and ANQGSEA. Trimming shortened V by 4 bases and J by 1 base, and 4 bases separated the two germline ends. This CDR3 spans 11 amino acids. CDR3 sequence reads: CSVAPQETQYF. The CDR3 DNA sequence: TGCAGCGTTGCCCCCCAAGAGACCCAGTACTTC.

The chain couples TRBV6-5 to TRBJ1-2; a weak D match, TRBD1 (5 bases). Looked up from germline, CDR1 is MNHEY and CDR2 is SVGAGI. V lost 5 bases, J lost 3 bases, and 16 bases lay in between. The CDR3 loop spans 15 amino acids. As DNA, the CDR3 is TGTGCCAGCAGTCCCACGGGGCAGCTCCACTATGGCTACACCTTC. It translates to CASSPTGQLHYGYTF.

This chain joins TRBV5-6 and TRBJ2-7, with 12 bases lining up with TRBD2. The CDR3 is 15 amino acids. The V segment lost 4 bases and the J segment 5 bases; nucleotides outside the gene matches: 7. Germline V gene sequence: CDR1 SGHDT, CDR2 YYEEEE. DNA for the CDR3: TGTGCCAGCAGCCTGCTAGCGGGGGGGCCCCACGAGCAGTACTTC. Residues: CASSLLAGGPHEQYF.

The genes are TRBV12-3 or TRBV12-4 and TRBJ1-4, with D unresolved. The V and J ends lost 5 bases and 12 bases respectively, with 13 bases between them. CDR3 length: 12 residues. CDR3 DNA: TGTGCCAGCAGTGGTGGAGGGTCCGAACTGTTTTTT. The encoded protein is CASSGGGSELFF.

This clone is classed as medium-sized. The CDR3 sequence: CASSLDVLGGEQFF. CDR3 in DNA: TGTGCCAGCAGCTTGGACGTTCTCGGCGGTGAGCAGTTCTTC. The rearrangement joins TRBV5-4 to TRBJ2-1; the D is unclear. Germline loops: CDR1 SGHNT, CDR2 YYREEE (reference sequence). Trimming removed 0 bases from V and 9 bases from J, with 13 bases in between. The CDR3 has 14 residues.

This chain links TRBV3-1 (or the pseudogene TRBV3-2) with TRBJ2-7; D uncertain. This CDR3 region has 12 residues. Trimming shortened V by 3 bases and J by 5 bases, and 8 bases separated the two germline ends. Germline assignment: CDR1 LGHDT and CDR2 YNNKEL (reference sequence). In DNA form, the CDR3 reads TGTGCCAGCAGCCATGTGGGAAACGAGCAGTACTTC. This encodes CASSHVGNEQYF.

Relative to its sample, this clone is medium-sized. The sample has other DNA sequences that encode this CDR3 too. The gene calls are TRBV7-2 and TRBJ2-7; D not certain. The germline gives CDR1 SGHTA, CDR2 FQGNSA. V lost 5 bases and J lost 3, with 5 bases in between. This CDR3 region has 11 residues. CDR3 sequence (DNA): TGTGCCAGCAGCCTGTACTACGAGCAGTACTTC. Translating it yields CASSLYYEQYF. Full variable domain (rest looked up from reference TRBV7-2 and TRBJ2-7): GAGVSQSPSNKVTEKGKDVELRCDPISGHTALYWYRQSLGQGLEFLIYFQGNSAPDKSGLPSDRFSAERTGGSVSTLTIQRTQQEDSAVYLCASSLYYEQYFGPGTRLTVT.

The V and J genes are TRBV27 and TRBJ2-3, with 7 bases lining up with TRBD2. The ends lost 10 bases at V and 2 bases at J; junction bases unmatched: 15. Germline-derived CDR1 and CDR2 are MNHEY and SMNVEV (reference sequence). The CDR3 spans 16 residues. CDR3 DNA sequence: TGTGCCACCGCGTCGCGGAGGGGAGGGTTCACAGATACGCAGTATTTT. Translated, it gives CATASRRGGFTDTQYF.

J is TRBJ2-1 and V is TRBV6-2 or TRBV6-3; 8 bases fit TRBD1. CDR1 is MNHEY and CDR2 is SVGEGT in the germline V gene. V lost 2 bases and J lost 5; bases outside the gene matches: 8. This CDR3 region has 16 residues. The CDR3 is CASSYEDRVGDNEQFF. The DNA of the CDR3 is TGTGCCAGCAGTTACGAGGACAGGGTGGGGGACAATGAGCAGTTCTTC.

There are a few counts of this clone. This rearrangement joins TRBV5-1 to TRBJ2-2; no firm D call. This CDR3 has 13 residues. Germline V gene data show CDR1 as SGHRS and CDR2 as YFSETQ. The V end lost 0 bases, the J end lost 7 bases, and 7 bases lay between the germline ends. The chain's CDR3 is CASSLDLVGELFF. CDR3 nucleotide sequence: TGCGCCAGCAGCTTGGACCTGGTCGGGGAGCTGTTTTTT.

J is TRBJ1-1 and V is TRBV15; D is unclear. The CDR3 length is 14 residues. Germline V CDR1 and CDR2: LNHNV, YYDKDF (reference sequence). The germline V and J ends were trimmed by 2 bases and 3 bases, with 10 bases remaining between them. CDR3 DNA: TGTGCCACCAGCAGACCCGTGGAGGACACTGAAGCTTTCTTT. Its protein product is CATSRPVEDTEAFF.

As for this clone: Distinct nucleotide sequences in the sample also encode this CDR3. The chain joins TRBV6-5 to TRBJ2-6; D ambiguous. Germline CDR1 is MNHEY and CDR2 is SVGAGI. This CDR3 is built from 12 residues. Trimming removed 9 bases at V and 2 bases at J, with 5 bases between. CDR3 nucleotide sequence: TGTGCCAGTCGGACTGGGGCCAACGTCCTGACTTTC. Translating gives CASRTGANVLTF.

The chain uses TRBV6-1 and TRBJ2-7; D gene ambiguous. CDR1 is MNHNS, CDR2 SASEGT, per germline. This CDR3 contains 16 residues. V lost 3 bases and J lost 3, with 18 bases in between. This chain's CDR3 is CASSEARGNRNYEQYF. DNA for the CDR3: TGTGCCAGCAGTGAGGCTCGAGGTAATAGGAACTACGAGCAGTACTTC.

CDR3: CASTEGETQYF. The CDR3 nucleotides are TGTGCCAGCACGGAGGGAGAGACCCAGTACTTC. The chain recombines TRBV28 with TRBJ2-5; D possibly corresponds to TRBD2 (6 bases). This CDR3 is built from 11 residues. Germline CDR1 and CDR2: MDHEN and SYDVKM. Trimming took off 7 bases at V and 4 bases at J, with 7 bases between the two ends. The full variable domain, rest sourced from reference TRBV28 and TRBJ2-5, is DVKVTQSSRYLVKRTGEKVFLECVQDMDHENMFWYRQDPGLGLRLIYFSYDVKMKEKGDIPEGYSVSREKKERFSLILESASTNQTSMYLCASTEGETQYFGPGTRLLVL.

This clone was seen a few times. The rearrangement uses TRBV5-1 and TRBJ2-5, with a weak D call TRBD1 (7 bases). Trimming removed 1 base from V and 4 bases from J, with 17 bases in between. CDR1 and CDR2 from the germline V gene are SGHRS and YFSETQ. The CDR3 runs to 16 residues. Here the CDR3 DNA reads TGCGCCAGCAGCTTGAAAGAGCAGGGGGGTTTAGAGACCCAGTACTTC. It specifies CASSLKEQGGLETQYF.

This clone was picked up a small number of times. V gene TRBV7-2 combines with J gene TRBJ2-7; D remains unclear. V dropped 2 bases and J dropped 3 bases, with 8 bases sitting between them. The CDR3 runs to 13 residues. Per the germline V gene, CDR1 is SGHTA and CDR2 is FQGNSA. The CDR3 DNA sequence: TGTGCCAGCAGCTTATACGCCCTCTACGAGCAGTACTTC. This sequence encodes CASSLYALYEQYF.

This chain links TRBV6-2 or TRBV6-3 with TRBJ2-7; no reliable D call. The CDR3 runs 12 residues. Trimming cost V 2 bases and J 3 bases, with 5 bases left between them. Germline CDR1 reads MNHEY; CDR2 reads SVGEGT. CDR3 amino acids: CASSYSDYEQYF. DNA of the CDR3: TGTGCCAGCAGTTACAGTGACTACGAGCAGTACTTC.

By sample fraction, this clone is medium-sized. The rearrangement links TRBV18 to TRBJ2-7; a possible D gene is TRBD1 (7 bases). The CDR3 is 16 amino acids. Per germline, CDR1 KGHSH and CDR2 LQKENI. V was trimmed by 1 base and J by 2 bases, leaving 15 bases between them. CDR3 sequence (DNA): TGTGCCAGCTCACCACGGGGACTCCAGGGGGCCTACGAGCAGTACTTC. Protein: CASSPRGLQGAYEQYF.

This chain uses TRBV5-1 with TRBJ2-7, with 8 bases that match TRBD2. V was pared by 5 bases and J by 2 bases, with 9 bases of the junction left unmatched. CDR1 and CDR2 from the germline V gene are SGHRS and YFSETQ. The CDR3 loop spans 15 amino acids. The CDR3 nucleotides read TGCGCCAGCAGTGGTGAGCGGGAGATCGCCTACGAGCAGTACTTC. This translates into CASSGEREIAYEQYF.

The chain couples TRBV7-2 to TRBJ2-3; 12 nucleotides match TRBD2. This CDR3 spans 19 amino acids. After removal of 1 base from V and 3 bases from J, the junction contained 11 bases not matched to a gene. CDR1 and CDR2 (germline): SGHTA, FQGNSA. The CDR3 DNA is TGTGCCAGCAGCTTAGGTAGGGCTAGCGGGGGGGAGGAAACAGATACGCAGTATTTT. It specifies CASSLGRASGGEETDTQYF.

The rearrangement links TRBV30 to TRBJ2-3; D possibly matches TRBD1 or TRBD2 (7 bases each). The CDR3 is 13 residues long. Germline V gives CDR1 GTSNPN, CDR2 SVGIG (reference sequence). V was trimmed by 5 bases and J by 5 bases, leaving 14 bases between them. The CDR3 loop is CAWGRGPVDTQYF. The DNA of the CDR3 is TGTGCCTGGGGGAGGGGGCCGGTAGATACGCAGTATTTT.

The gene calls are TRBV6-2 or TRBV6-3 and TRBJ1-5; D remains unclear. Germline V gene data show CDR1 as MNHEY and CDR2 as SVGEGT. The length of the CDR3 is 14 residues. V was cut by 2 bases and J by 1 base, with 6 bases left in between. The CDR3 coding sequence is TGTGCCAGCAGTTACGAGAACAGCAATCAGCCCCAGCATTTT. Translating gives CASSYENSNQPQHF.

This clone appeared a few times. The chain links TRBV6-2 or TRBV6-3 to TRBJ2-5; D unresolved. CDR1 is MNHEY, CDR2 SVGEGT, per germline. The CDR3 is made up of 16 amino acids. The V end lost 2 bases, the J end lost 7 bases, and 20 bases lay between the germline ends. DNA for the CDR3: TGTGCCAGCAGTTACCCAATAAGACGGCATGAAGCGACCCAGTACTTC. It encodes CASSYPIRRHEATQYF.

This clone was seen more than once but under ten times. The chain uses TRBV21-1 and TRBJ2-5; the table names TRBD2, a call not compared with the DNA. TRBV21-1 is a known pseudogene. The CDR3 has 15 residues. The CDR3 sequence is CASSARDSGQETQYF. The CDR3 DNA sequence: TGTGCCAGCAGCGCTCGGGACTCAGGTCAAGAGACCCAGTACTTC.

The chain combines TRBV6-2 or TRBV6-3 with TRBJ2-7; TRBD1 might be the D (6 bases). This CDR3 is built from 14 residues. The germline V gene encodes CDR1 MNHEY and CDR2 SVGEGT. Deletions cut 2 bases from V and 4 bases from J, with 12 bases between. The DNA of the CDR3 is TGTGCCAGCAGTTACGCAGGGGCAGGATACGAGCAGTACTTC. Encoded protein: CASSYAGAGYEQYF.